What follows is one T cell receptor (beta chain) and its context. What antigen it recognizes has not been identified. Within one base of it there is no much larger clone, and no base qualities were kept. CDR1 and CDR2 are drawn from the germline V gene (reference sequence): LNHDA, SQIVND. The CDR3 spans 16 residues, from the cysteine through the phenylalanine. CDR3 DNA is the only sequence kept; it has 48 bases, read in frame from the first base. V is pruned by 6 bases and J by 4 bases, leaving 5 bases of the junction without a gene match. This sample is part of a study of T cell changes during pregnancy in multiple sclerosis (dated by TCRdb to between 2018 and 2020). Describing the broader study: The study examined how the T cell repertoire changed over the course of pregnancy in women with multiple sclerosis.

Library method: the immunoSEQ multiplex PCR assay. TCRdb mirrors the immuneACCESS table, restricted to in-frame sequences. Some clones are absent from its copies; in checked studies, under half trace to an unresolved V gene, and the reason for the others is unknown. Within this sample are 75,000 to 95,000 clones, with over 80% of them counted one time only. The biggest ten clones account for 2% to 2.5% of the sample. The receptor was derived from a female donor with multiple sclerosis, enrolled in a pregnancy study. The sequence is built from TRBV19 and TRBJ2-2, with 13 middle bases fitting TRBD2. Sequencing was performed on peripheral blood, taken after pregnancy. This receptor has the CDR3 CASRAGLAGVTGELFF. The DNA reads TGTGCCAGTAGGGCCGGACTAGCGGGAGTCACCGGGGAGCTGTTTTTT.